Each of the 32 T cell receptor beta chains below was sequenced from the same sample in a study of cytomegalovirus exposure and HLA in healthy donors. Data came from immunoSEQ multiplex PCR; TCRdb stores just in-frame clones and leaves some out. The data show under 200,000 clones, roughly 81% seen once. The material sequenced was PBMCs. The receptors originated from a woman in her 30s in good health and CMV-seronegative.

The genes are TRBV30 and TRBJ2-3; 10 nucleotides match TRBD1. The V gene's germline CDR1 is GTSNPN and CDR2 SVGIG (reference sequence). CDR3 length: 14 residues. V lost 1 base to trimming and J lost 4 bases; unmatched junction nucleotides: 2. CDR3 nucleotide sequence: TGTGCCTGGAGTGCGACAGGGGGCGCAGATACGCAGTATTTT. It translates to CAWSATGGADTQYF.

This chain links TRBV4-1 with TRBJ2-7; possible D gene TRBD1, 6 bases. Germline assignment: CDR1 MGHRA and CDR2 YSYEKL. This CDR3 is built from 14 residues. Trimming pared 5 bases from V and 2 bases from J, leaving 13 bases between. The DNA for the CDR3 is TGCGCCAGCAGCGAAGGGACACCAACCTACGAGCAGTACTTC. It codes for CASSEGTPTYEQYF.

This sequence joins TRBV7-3 and TRBJ1-6, with TRBD1 identical over 8 bases. The length of the CDR3 is 14 residues. V gave up 5 bases and J gave up 7 bases; unmatched junction bases: 4. From germline, CDR1 is SGHTA and CDR2 FQGTGA. In DNA form, the CDR3 reads TGTGCCAGCAGCCAGGACAGGGCCAATTCACCCCTCCACTTT. Translation: CASSQDRANSPLHF. The whole variable domain, filled in from reference TRBV7-3 and TRBJ1-6, reads GAGVSQTPSNKVTEKGKYVELRCDPISGHTALYWYRQSLGQGPEFLIYFQGTGAADDSGLPNDRFFAVRPEGSVSTLKIQRTERGDSAVYLCASSQDRANSPLHFGNGTRLTVT.

The V call is TRBV18, the J call TRBJ2-7, with 10 bases that match TRBD1. Germline V gives CDR1 KGHSH, CDR2 LQKENI. The CDR3 spans 14 residues. V was pared by 2 bases and J by 6 bases, with 4 bases of the junction left unmatched. This chain's CDR3 is CASSPGDRGGEQYF. In nucleotides, the CDR3 is TGTGCCAGCTCACCAGGGGACAGGGGCGGCGAGCAGTACTTC.

The chain couples TRBV19 to TRBJ1-2, with D unresolved. Per germline, CDR1 LNHDA and CDR2 SQIVND (reference sequence). V was shortened by 3 bases and J by 6 bases, with 20 bases between the two germline ends. This CDR3 region has 16 residues. This CDR3 reads CASSIIPGGALNGYTF. CDR3 coding DNA: TGTGCCAGTAGTATTATTCCGGGAGGAGCCTTGAATGGCTACACCTTC.

This clone was picked up one time. The chain uses TRBV2 and TRBJ2-1; 7 nucleotides line up with TRBD2. The CDR3 is 13 residues long. V lost 4 bases, J lost 8 bases, and 5 bases stayed unmatched. Germline-derived CDR1 and CDR2 are SNHLY and FYNNEI. The CDR3 bases are TGTGCCAGCAGTGTAGGCGGGAGTTATGAGCAGTTCTTC. Its translation: CASSVGGSYEQFF.

Here the CDR3 reads CASKLAGVNEQFF. CDR3 DNA: TGTGCCAGTAAATTAGCGGGTGTTAATGAGCAGTTCTTC. The chain joins TRBV19 to TRBJ2-1; TRBD2 matches 7 bases. Germline V gives CDR1 LNHDA, CDR2 SQIVND (reference sequence). Trimming at V came to 7 bases and at J to 7 bases, leaving 7 bases not matched to a gene. This CDR3 has 13 residues.

The chain joins TRBV9 to TRBJ1-3, with D unresolved. Germline assignment: CDR1 SGDLS and CDR2 YYNGEE. Trimming took 3 bases from V and 1 from J, leaving 14 bases between them. This CDR3 contains 16 residues. The CDR3 coding sequence is TGTGCCAGCAGCGCCGGGGATTCTAGTTCTGGAAACACCATATATTTT. It translates to CASSAGDSSSGNTIYF.

The chain is built from TRBV6-1 and TRBJ2-7; 9 bases line up with TRBD1. Germline assignment: CDR1 MNHNS and CDR2 SASEGT. V lost 8 bases, J lost 5 bases, and 7 bases stayed unmatched. This CDR3 is 13 amino acids long. CDR3 coding DNA: TGTGCCAGCCGGGACAGGGTGACCCACGAGCAGTACTTC. This sequence encodes CASRDRVTHEQYF.

V and J are TRBV7-6 and TRBJ1-1; 8 bases map to TRBD1. Germline V gene sequence: CDR1 SGHVS, CDR2 FNYEAQ. V trimming: 5 bases; J trimming: 4 bases; junction bases outside the gene matches: 9. This CDR3 is built from 15 residues. CDR3 bases: TGTGCCAGCAGCCCGCAGGGGGCGCGGAGCACTGAAGCTTTCTTT. This codes for CASSPQGARSTEAFF.

The chain has TRBV2 and TRBJ2-3; a possible D gene is TRBD1 (6 bases). The CDR3 has 14 residues. V shed 6 bases and J shed 2 bases, with 12 bases lying between them. Germline lookup yields CDR1 SNHLY and CDR2 FYNNEI. The CDR3 reads CASRPDRYTDTQYF. As DNA, the CDR3 is TGTGCCAGCAGGCCCGACAGGTACACAGATACGCAGTATTTT.

J is TRBJ2-3 and V is TRBV7-9, with a tentative D call TRBD2 (5 bases). Germline loops: CDR1 SEHNR, CDR2 FQNEAQ (reference sequence). The CDR3 totals 14 residues. V lost 2 bases to trimming and J lost 4 bases, with 10 bases between them. As DNA, the CDR3 is TGTGCCAGCAGCTTAAGGACGGGGTCAGATACGCAGTATTTT. Its protein product is CASSLRTGSDTQYF.

The chain carries TRBV28 and TRBJ1-5; 9 nucleotides agree with TRBD1. The trim removed 3 bases at V and 5 bases at J, leaving 11 bases unmatched. Germline CDR1 is MDHEN and CDR2 is SYDVKM. The CDR3 is made up of 17 amino acids. The CDR3 sequence: CASSFGQGNLGDQPQHF. In nucleotides, the CDR3 is TGTGCCAGCAGTTTCGGACAGGGGAACCTAGGGGATCAGCCCCAGCATTTT. Combining the CDR3 with reference TRBV28 and TRBJ1-5 gives the whole variable domain DVKVTQSSRYLVKRTGEKVFLECVQDMDHENMFWYRQDPGLGLRLIYFSYDVKMKEKGDIPEGYSVSREKKERFSLILESASTNQTSMYLCASSFGQGNLGDQPQHFGDGTRLSIL.

The V gene is TRBV19, the J gene TRBJ1-5; tentatively, D is TRBD1 (6 bases). CDR1 and CDR2 (germline): LNHDA, SQIVND (reference sequence). V dropped 3 bases and J dropped 1 base, with 13 bases sitting between them. This CDR3 comprises 16 residues. The CDR3 here is CASSITGTYSNQPQHF. The CDR3 coding sequence is TGTGCCAGTAGTATCACAGGGACGTACAGCAATCAGCCCCAGCATTTT. Drawing the rest from reference TRBV19 and TRBJ1-5, the complete variable domain is DGGITQSPKYLFRKEGQNVTLSCEQNLNHDAMYWYRQDPGQGLRLIYYSQIVNDFQKGDIAEGYSVSREKKESFPLTVTSAQKNPTAFYLCASSITGTYSNQPQHFGDGTRLSIL.

The CDR3 spells CASSSRTGVEQYF. CDR3 nucleotides: TGCGCCAGCAGCTCGAGGACAGGGGTCGAGCAGTACTTC. This sequence joins TRBV5-1 and TRBJ2-7; 9 nucleotides line up with TRBD1. The CDR3 loop spans 13 amino acids. The V gene end was trimmed by 3 bases and the J gene end by 6 bases; junction bases not matched to a gene: 4. Per the germline V gene, CDR1 is SGHRS and CDR2 is YFSETQ.

This clone occurred once. The chain carries TRBV2 and TRBJ1-5, with TRBD1 identical over 7 bases. The V gene end was trimmed by 8 bases and the J gene end by 5 bases; junction bases not matched to a gene: 9. The CDR3 extends over 14 amino acids. Germline loops: CDR1 SNHLY, CDR2 FYNNEI. Here the CDR3 reads CASGQGGEDQPQHF. CDR3 coding DNA: TGTGCCAGCGGGCAGGGGGGTGAAGATCAGCCCCAGCATTTT.

There are a few counts of this clone. This may arise from a read error, as a much more abundant clone is one base away. The same CDR3 can be traced to other DNA sequences in this sample. The chain carries TRBV7-8 and TRBJ1-5, with 8 bases identical to TRBD1. Trimming cost V 2 bases and J 4 bases; bases outside gene matches: 1. This CDR3 has 14 residues. In germline, CDR1 is SGHVS, CDR2 FQNEAQ. This CDR3 is CASSLNRGNQPQHF. DNA of the CDR3: TGTGCCAGCAGCTTAAACAGGGGGAATCAGCCCCAGCATTTT.

This clone came up a few times. The chain combines TRBV19 with TRBJ1-4; D perhaps matches TRBD1 (6 bases). Germline V gene sequence: CDR1 LNHDA, CDR2 SQIVND (reference sequence). There are 13 residues in the CDR3. V dropped 8 bases and J dropped 7 bases, with 14 bases sitting between them. Here the CDR3 DNA reads TGTGCCAGTCGAACAGGGAGGGGTGAAAAACTGTTTTTT. Protein: CASRTGRGEKLFF.

The rearrangement joins TRBV18 to TRBJ2-1, with 13 bases aligning to TRBD2. There are 17 residues in the CDR3. After removal of 4 bases from V and 4 bases from J, the junction contained 7 bases not matched to a gene. Germline lookup yields CDR1 KGHSH and CDR2 LQKENI. Written as DNA, the CDR3 is TGTGCCAGCTCACTTTTGCGGACTAGCGGGAGTTACAATGAGCAGTTCTTC. Its translation: CASSLLRTSGSYNEQFF.

The chain recombines TRBV11-1 with TRBJ2-1; D gene unclear. There are 13 residues in the CDR3. The germline V and J ends were trimmed by 3 bases and 7 bases, with 10 bases remaining between them. CDR1 and CDR2 (germline): SGHAT, FQDESV (reference sequence). DNA for the CDR3: TGTGCCAGCAGCTTGGTCCCGACAAATGAGCAGTTCTTC. Its translation: CASSLVPTNEQFF.

J is TRBJ1-6 and V is TRBV19, with D possibly TRBD1 on 5 matching bases. The germline V gene encodes CDR1 LNHDA and CDR2 SQIVND (reference sequence). CDR3 length: 14 residues. V was shortened by 7 bases and J by 10 bases, with 17 bases between the two germline ends. CDR3: CASTEQGVGSPLHF. The CDR3 coding sequence is TGTGCCAGTACCGAACAAGGGGTAGGGTCACCCCTCCACTTT.

J is TRBJ2-5 and V is TRBV6-5, with TRBD1 matching over 8 bases. There are 15 residues in the CDR3. J was trimmed by 4 bases and V by 2 bases; bases with no gene match: 6. Germline assignment: CDR1 MNHEY and CDR2 SVGAGI. CDR3 DNA sequence: TGTGCCAGCAGTTACGACAGGGGATCGAGAGAGACCCAGTACTTC. Protein: CASSYDRGSRETQYF.

V and J are TRBV6-5 and TRBJ2-7; 10 bases line up with TRBD1. V shed 6 bases and J 2 bases; nucleotides not matched to a gene: 4. The CDR3 runs 14 residues. Per germline, CDR1 MNHEY and CDR2 SVGAGI. Written as DNA, the CDR3 is TGTGCCAGCAGGCCCGACAGGGGGCCCTACGAGCAGTACTTC. This codes for CASRPDRGPYEQYF.

The chain recombines TRBV30 with TRBJ2-1, with TRBD1 matching 7 bases. The CDR3 is 13 amino acids. In germline, CDR1 is GTSNPN, CDR2 SVGIG (reference sequence). With V trimmed by 7 bases and J by 4 bases, 7 bases remained unmatched. This chain's CDR3 is CAFLQGLYNEQFF. In DNA form, the CDR3 reads TGTGCCTTCTTACAGGGGCTATACAATGAGCAGTTCTTC.

This chain joins TRBV6-5 and TRBJ1-5; 8 bases align to TRBD1. This CDR3 spans 13 amino acids. V shed 7 bases, J shed 6 bases, and the junction held 5 bases outside the gene matches. The germline V gene encodes CDR1 MNHEY and CDR2 SVGAGI. Written as DNA, the CDR3 is TGTGCCAGCACCCAGGGGGCTGGTCAGCCCCAGCATTTT. Its translation is CASTQGAGQPQHF.

The chain employs TRBV2 and TRBJ1-6, with 10 bases lining up with TRBD1. Germline CDR1 SNHLY, CDR2 FYNNEI. CDR3 size: 14 residues. V shed 8 bases and J 9 bases; nucleotides not matched to a gene: 7. CDR3 region: CASGKGTGASPLHF. The CDR3, as DNA: TGTGCCAGCGGTAAGGGGACAGGGGCTTCACCCCTCCACTTT.

There are a few counts of this clone. J is TRBJ1-2 and V is TRBV7-3; no clear D gene. Germline CDR1 is SGHTA and CDR2 is FQGTGA. The CDR3 runs to 13 residues. Trimming removed 5 bases at V and 8 bases at J, with 15 bases between. CDR3 nucleotides: TGTGCCAGCAGCCCTGACGGGGAGCGGGGCTACACCTTC. It encodes CASSPDGERGYTF.

The V and J genes are TRBV5-1 and TRBJ2-6; no definite D call. Trimming cost V 0 bases and J 2 bases, with 12 bases left between them. This CDR3 comprises 17 residues. Germline-derived CDR1 and CDR2 are SGHRS and YFSETQ. The CDR3 protein is CASSLGQAFAGANVLTF. The CDR3 DNA reads TGCGCCAGCAGCTTGGGGCAGGCCTTTGCTGGGGCCAACGTCCTGACTTTC.

This clone was observed once. CDR3 amino acids: CASTPLSGGAADTQYF. The CDR3, as DNA: TGTGCCAGCACGCCGCTTAGCGGGGGGGCGGCAGATACGCAGTATTTT. This chain joins TRBV27 and TRBJ2-3; TRBD2 aligns across 11 bases. CDR1 and CDR2 (germline): MNHEY, SMNVEV (reference sequence). This CDR3 is 16 amino acids long. V gave up 7 bases and J gave up 4 bases; unmatched junction bases: 10.

The V gene is TRBV14, the J gene TRBJ2-1, with TRBD2 identical over 8 bases. Germline V gene sequence: CDR1 SGHDN, CDR2 FVKESK. Germline trimming cut 0 bases from V and 8 bases from J; bases unmatched to any gene: 9. This CDR3 is built from 16 residues. Here the CDR3 DNA reads TGTGCCAGCAGCCAAGATAGGACGGGAGGGCCACATGAGCAGTTCTTC. The encoded protein is CASSQDRTGGPHEQFF.

The CDR3 coding sequence is TGTGCCAGCAGGGGACAGTTCACTGAAGCTTTCTTT. Translation: CASRGQFTEAFF. The J gene is TRBJ1-1, the V gene TRBV6-1; TRBD1 matches at 7 bases. The CDR3 length is 12 residues. Germline V gene data show CDR1 as MNHNS and CDR2 as SASEGT. The V gene end was trimmed by 6 bases and the J gene end by 4 bases; junction bases not matched to a gene: 2.

Written as DNA, the CDR3 is TGTGCCAGCAGCGTAGCCTTTGCGGATACGCAGTATTTT. Its protein product is CASSVAFADTQYF. The V gene is TRBV9, the J gene TRBJ2-3, with D uncertain. The V end lost 0 bases, the J end lost 6 bases, and 8 bases lay between the germline ends. This CDR3 is 13 amino acids long. Germline loops: CDR1 SGDLS, CDR2 YYNGEE.